This TCR beta chain was sequenced in a study of blood T cell repertoires in COVID-19. Study-wide context: Sites in the United States, Italy and Spain provided acute and convalescent COVID-19 samples.

This table comes from immunoSEQ multiplex PCR, and its TCRdb copy is limited to in-frame clones, with some not included. The sample records fewer than 350,000 clones, almost 90% being singletons. The cohort comprised adults aged about 18 to 89 years residing in 24 US areas. Cohorts were based on clinical histories the participants reported. The CDR3 is made up of 12 amino acids. Between the trimmed V and J ends, which lost 3 bases and 3 bases, there was a span of 8 bases. Per germline, CDR1 GTSNPN and CDR2 SVGIG (reference sequence). J is TRBJ1-1 and V is TRBV30; no clear D. This TCR was recovered from a woman aged 18 to 35 with acute COVID-19. The sample taken for sequencing was PBMCs or T cells enriched from blood (not recorded which). The CDR3 DNA reads as TGTGCCTGGAGGGGAGGGTACACTGAAGCTTTCTTT. Protein: CAWRGGYTEAFF.